This is a list of T cell receptor beta chains from one sample in a study of long-term antiretroviral therapy in people with HIV. Assay used: immunoSEQ multiplex PCR; TCRdb lists only in-frame clones, some missing. Here the sample spans tens of thousands of clones, about 85% being singletons. This specimen was unsorted PBMCs, taken roughly 5 years before starting antiretroviral therapy. The receptors come from a man in his forties or fifties with HIV. The CDR3 runs from the conserved cysteine through the conserved F or W. D genes are given only for firm matches. Clone size is stated in some rows and not others, as once, few, many or a class when expanded.

clone_size: NA; j_call: TRBJ2-1; d_call: NA; v_call: TRBV4-3; cdr3_nt: TGCGCCAGCAGCCCCCGGTCGGACGGCGAGCAGTTCTTC; cdr3_aa: CASSPRSDGEQFF
clone_size: NA; j_call: TRBJ2-1; d_call: NA; v_call: TRBV18; cdr3_nt: TGTGCCAGCTCCCCAATAGCGGATAAATACAATGAGCAGTTCTTC; cdr3_aa: CASSPIADKYNEQFF
clone_size: NA; j_call: TRBJ2-7; d_call: TRBD2; v_call: TRBV5-1; cdr3_nt: TGCGCCAGCAGCCTTTCTGGCGGGAGCCAGACCTACGAGCAGTACTTC; cdr3_aa: CASSLSGGSQTYEQYF
clone_size: NA; j_call: TRBJ2-5; d_call: TRBD1; v_call: TRBV7-2; cdr3_nt: TGTGCCACCACAGACAGGGTAGGGGAGACCCAGTACTTC; cdr3_aa: CATTDRVGETQYF
clone_size: NA; j_call: TRBJ1-1; d_call: NA; v_call: TRBV7-2; cdr3_nt: TGTGCCAGCAGCGTGGTGGCGGGGCCAAGTGAAGCTTTCTTT; cdr3_aa: CASSVVAGPSEAFF
clone_size: NA; j_call: TRBJ2-5; d_call: NA; v_call: TRBV5-1; cdr3_nt: TGCGCCAGCAGCGCACAGGGAGCCCAAGAGACCCAGTACTTC; cdr3_aa: CASSAQGAQETQYF
clone_size: NA; j_call: TRBJ1-2; d_call: TRBD1; v_call: TRBV11-1; cdr3_nt: TGTGCCAGCAGCTTAAGAGGGGGCATACCGAACTATGGCTACACCTTC; cdr3_aa: CASSLRGGIPNYGYTF
clone_size: NA; j_call: TRBJ2-3; d_call: NA; v_call: TRBV7-2; cdr3_nt: TGTGCCAGCAGTGTTCGTCCGGATGCCACAGATACGCAGTATTTT; cdr3_aa: CASSVRPDATDTQYF
clone_size: NA; j_call: TRBJ2-5; d_call: NA; v_call: TRBV5-1; cdr3_nt: TGCGCCAGCAGCTTGGGCGGCCCCCAAGAGACCCAGTACTTC; cdr3_aa: CASSLGGPQETQYF
clone_size: NA; j_call: TRBJ1-2; d_call: NA; v_call: TRBV9; cdr3_nt: TGTGCCAGCAGCCCCCGGGCGGGGGCTTCTCTTACTGGCTACACCTTC; cdr3_aa: CASSPRAGASLTGYTF
clone_size: NA; j_call: TRBJ2-3; d_call: TRBD2; v_call: TRBV10-1; cdr3_nt: TGCGCCAGCAGTGAGTGGGCTAGCGGAACTAGCACAGATACGCAGTATTTT; cdr3_aa: CASSEWASGTSTDTQYF
clone_size: NA; j_call: TRBJ1-2; d_call: NA; v_call: TRBV7-2; cdr3_nt: TGTGCCAGCAGCCCCGGGTCATCTCACTATGGCTACACCTTC; cdr3_aa: CASSPGSSHYGYTF
clone_size: NA; j_call: TRBJ2-1; d_call: TRBD2; v_call: TRBV29-1; cdr3_nt: TGCGCGAGGGGAGGGCCGGGGTATGAGCAGTTCTTC; cdr3_aa: CARGGPGYEQFF
clone_size: NA; j_call: TRBJ2-3; d_call: TRBD2; v_call: TRBV10-1; cdr3_nt: TGCGCCAGCAGTGACAGCGGGGGGAGCACAGATACGCAGTATTTT; cdr3_aa: CASSDSGGSTDTQYF
clone_size: NA; j_call: TRBJ1-4; d_call: TRBD1; v_call: TRBV10-2; cdr3_nt: TGCGCCAGCACTGAGACAGGGGGAAATGAAAAACTGTTTTTT; cdr3_aa: CASTETGGNEKLFF
clone_size: once; j_call: TRBJ2-5; d_call: NA; v_call: TRBV2; cdr3_nt: TGTGCCAGTCAGAAGGGCGCTACGGGCGGCCAGTACTTC; cdr3_aa: CASQKGATGGQYF
clone_size: once; j_call: TRBJ1-1; d_call: NA; v_call: TRBV6-6; cdr3_nt: TGTGCCAGCTCCAAGCGGCGGCCCGATGAAGCTTTCTTT; cdr3_aa: CASSKRRPDEAFF
clone_size: NA; j_call: TRBJ2-7; d_call: TRBD2; v_call: TRBV5-4; cdr3_nt: TGTGCCAGCAGCAAAGGACTAGAACAGTATTACGAGCAGTACTTC; cdr3_aa: CASSKGLEQYYEQYF
clone_size: NA; j_call: TRBJ2-2; d_call: TRBD2; v_call: TRBV11-3; cdr3_nt: TGTGCCAGCAGCTTTGAGGGAGGGGACACCGGGGAGCTGTTTTTT; cdr3_aa: CASSFEGGDTGELFF
clone_size: NA; j_call: TRBJ2-3; d_call: NA; v_call: TRBV6-5; cdr3_nt: TGTGCCAGCAGTTACCGGAAGGGGGGAGGTACGCAGTATTTT; cdr3_aa: CASSYRKGGGTQYF
clone_size: NA; j_call: TRBJ1-1; d_call: NA; v_call: TRBV18; cdr3_nt: TGTGCCAGCGGGGGAACTGAAGCTTTCTTT; cdr3_aa: CASGGTEAFF
clone_size: few; j_call: TRBJ2-2; d_call: NA; v_call: TRBV7-9; cdr3_nt: TGTGCCAGCAGCCCGGGGTCACAGGGTAGGACCGGGGAGCTGTTTTTT; cdr3_aa: CASSPGSQGRTGELFF
clone_size: NA; j_call: TRBJ2-3; d_call: NA; v_call: TRBV5-1; cdr3_nt: TGCGCCAGCAGCTTGGACAGTAATACGCAGTATTTT; cdr3_aa: CASSLDSNTQYF
clone_size: NA; j_call: TRBJ1-1; d_call: NA; v_call: TRBV25-1; cdr3_nt: TGTGCCAGCAGTATAGGGGTGGAAGCTTTCTTT; cdr3_aa: CASSIGVEAFF
clone_size: NA; j_call: TRBJ2-7; d_call: NA; v_call: TRBV2; cdr3_nt: TGTGCCAGCAGTGCAGGCTACGCGCGCCTAAAAAACGAGCAGTACTTC; cdr3_aa: CASSAGYARLKNEQYF
clone_size: NA; j_call: TRBJ1-4; d_call: TRBD1; v_call: TRBV5-1; cdr3_nt: TGCGCCAGCAGCGACGGGACAGGGGAGGAAAAACTGTTTTTT; cdr3_aa: CASSDGTGEEKLFF
clone_size: NA; j_call: TRBJ2-7; d_call: TRBD1; v_call: TRBV5-1; cdr3_nt: TGCGCCAGCAGCTTGGGGGGGACAGGGTTTTACGAGCAGTACTTC; cdr3_aa: CASSLGGTGFYEQYF
clone_size: NA; j_call: TRBJ1-2; d_call: NA; v_call: TRBV4-2; cdr3_nt: TGTGCCAGCAGCCAGGACAGAATTAATCCCTATGGCTACACCTTC; cdr3_aa: CASSQDRINPYGYTF
clone_size: NA; j_call: TRBJ2-1; d_call: TRBD1; v_call: TRBV9; cdr3_nt: TGTGCCAGCAGCCGAGACAGGGGGCGTTACAATGAGCAGTTCTTC; cdr3_aa: CASSRDRGRYNEQFF
clone_size: medium-sized; j_call: TRBJ1-1; d_call: NA; v_call: TRBV5-6; cdr3_nt: TGTGCCAGCAGCTCCTCCGGTGGGGGGCTTACTGAAGCTTTCTTT; cdr3_aa: CASSSSGGGLTEAFF
clone_size: NA; j_call: TRBJ2-1; d_call: TRBD2; v_call: TRBV7-2; cdr3_nt: TGTGCCAGCAGCTTAGATCGGGGGGACAATGAGCAGTTCTTC; cdr3_aa: CASSLDRGDNEQFF
clone_size: NA; j_call: TRBJ1-2; d_call: NA; v_call: TRBV30; cdr3_nt: TGTGCCTGGTTAGACAGACCTAACTATGGCTACACCTTC; cdr3_aa: CAWLDRPNYGYTF
clone_size: NA; j_call: TRBJ2-1; d_call: TRBD1; v_call: TRBV28; cdr3_nt: TGTGCCAGCAGTGGGACAGGGCCCTACAATGAGCAGTTCTTC; cdr3_aa: CASSGTGPYNEQFF
clone_size: NA; j_call: TRBJ2-1; d_call: TRBD1; v_call: TRBV5-4; cdr3_nt: TGTGCCAGCAGCTTGAAATCCCCTGGACAGGGGAAACTCAATGAGCAGTTCTTC; cdr3_aa: CASSLKSPGQGKLNEQFF
clone_size: NA; j_call: TRBJ1-1; d_call: TRBD1; v_call: TRBV7-9; cdr3_nt: TGTGCCAGCAGCACCAAGGACAGGGGGTACACTGAAGCTTTCTTT; cdr3_aa: CASSTKDRGYTEAFF
clone_size: once; j_call: TRBJ2-7; d_call: TRBD1; v_call: TRBV11-2; cdr3_nt: TGTGCCAGCAGCCCAGGACAGGGGGCGCTTCTTGACGAGCAGTACTTC; cdr3_aa: CASSPGQGALLDEQYF
clone_size: NA; j_call: TRBJ1-1; d_call: NA; v_call: TRBV5-1; cdr3_nt: TGCGCCAGCAGCTTCGGTGGGGACACTGAAGCTTTCTTT; cdr3_aa: CASSFGGDTEAFF
clone_size: once; j_call: TRBJ1-2; d_call: TRBD1; v_call: TRBV29-1; cdr3_nt: TGCAGCGCCTCAGGGACAGGGTCGAACTATGGCTACACCTTC; cdr3_aa: CSASGTGSNYGYTF
clone_size: NA; j_call: TRBJ1-3; d_call: TRBD1; v_call: TRBV19; cdr3_nt: TGTGCCAGTAGTATTCCAGGGGGTCTCTCTGGAAACACCATATATTTT; cdr3_aa: CASSIPGGLSGNTIYF
clone_size: NA; j_call: TRBJ2-5; d_call: TRBD2; v_call: TRBV7-3; cdr3_nt: TGTGCCAGCAGCCGTAGCGGGGGGGCCGGGGAGACCCAGTACTTC; cdr3_aa: CASSRSGGAGETQYF
clone_size: NA; j_call: TRBJ1-4; d_call: NA; v_call: TRBV18; cdr3_nt: TGTGCCAGCTCACCCTCTGGTGAAAAACTGTTTTTT; cdr3_aa: CASSPSGEKLFF
clone_size: NA; j_call: TRBJ2-3; d_call: NA; v_call: TRBV7-2; cdr3_nt: TGTGCCAGCAGCTTAGGGGGGCTAGCGGTTGCAGATACGCAGTATTTT; cdr3_aa: CASSLGGLAVADTQYF
clone_size: NA; j_call: TRBJ2-1; d_call: TRBD1; v_call: TRBV11-3; cdr3_nt: TGTGCCAGCAGCTCGGGACAGGGGGCAGGCAATGAGCAGTTCTTC; cdr3_aa: CASSSGQGAGNEQFF
clone_size: NA; j_call: TRBJ1-1; d_call: NA; v_call: TRBV29-1; cdr3_nt: TGCAGCGTTGGCAAAGGGTGGGACACTGAAGCTTTCTTT; cdr3_aa: CSVGKGWDTEAFF
clone_size: NA; j_call: TRBJ1-6; d_call: TRBD1; v_call: TRBV5-6; cdr3_nt: TGTGCCAGCAGCATCGGGACAGGGGCCTACGATCCCCTCCACTTT; cdr3_aa: CASSIGTGAYDPLHF